Listed below are T cell receptor beta chains from one sample, sequenced in a study of blood T cell repertoires in COVID-19. Profiling relied on immunoSEQ multiplex PCR, and the TCRdb table lists in-frame clones only, not all of them. Of fewer than 70,000 clones in the sample, 85% to 90% were seen once. Sequenced sample: peripheral blood. The origin of the receptors is a man in his fifties with acute or convalescent COVID-19. CDR3s include the opening cysteine and the closing phenylalanine or tryptophan. The D gene is left open where the match is weak. Clone size is shown for a subset of rows, as once, few, many or a class of expanded clone.

D gene,J gene,V gene,clone size,CDR3 DNA,CDR3 protein
NA,TRBJ1-3,TRBV21-1,once,TGTGCCAGCAGCAAAGCGCGAGGAACTGGAAACACCATATATTTT,CASSKARGTGNTIYF
NA,TRBJ2-5,TRBV6-5,NA,TGTGCCAGTTCTAGGGGACAAGAGACCCAGTACTTC,CASSRGQETQYF
TRBD2,TRBJ2-1,TRBV10-3,NA,TGTGCCATCAGGGGACTAGCGGGCAATGAGCAGTTCTTC,CAIRGLAGNEQFF
NA,TRBJ1-4,TRBV7-9,NA,TGTGCCAGCAGCTTTTGGACAATGGGTGAAAAACTGTTTTTT,CASSFWTMGEKLFF
NA,TRBJ2-5,TRBV5-1,NA,TGCGCCAGCAGCTTCGGGACATCCCAAGAGACCCAGTACTTC,CASSFGTSQETQYF
TRBD2,TRBJ2-3,TRBV7-9,NA,TGTGCCAGCATCCTCGACAGCACCGGGACTAGAGCAGATACGCAGTATTTT,CASILDSTGTRADTQYF
NA,TRBJ1-1,TRBV5-1,NA,TGCGCCAGCAGCTGGGGAGGGTCTGAAGCTTTCTTT,CASSWGGSEAFF
NA,TRBJ1-5,TRBV6-2/TRBV6-3,NA,TGTGCCAGCAGTCAAAACCCGCCCGGGCAGCCCCAGCATTTT,CASSQNPPGQPQHF
TRBD2,TRBJ2-3,TRBV6-4,NA,TGTGCCAGCAGTCGACTAGCGGGAAGCACAGATACGCAGTATTTT,CASSRLAGSTDTQYF
NA,TRBJ1-5,TRBV30,NA,TGTGCCTGGAGTTTCGGACAGAATCAGCCCCAGCATTTT,CAWSFGQNQPQHF
TRBD2,TRBJ2-2,TRBV5-6,NA,TGTGCCAGCAGCTTCATGCGCGGGAGAGGTACCGGGGAGCTGTTTTTT,CASSFMRGRGTGELFF
TRBD1,TRBJ2-5,TRBV7-3,NA,TGTGCCAGCAGCCCCACAGGGGACGAGACCCAGTACTTC,CASSPTGDETQYF
TRBD1,TRBJ1-1,TRBV11-3,NA,TGTGCCAGCAGCCTGAGGACAGGAAACACTGAAGCTTTCTTT,CASSLRTGNTEAFF
TRBD2,TRBJ2-1,TRBV27,once,TGTGCCAGCACGGGAGGATCCTACAATGAGCAGTTCTTC,CASTGGSYNEQFF
NA,TRBJ1-2,TRBV28,NA,TGTGCCAGCAGTTTAGTTGGGGGCGGTTATGGCTACACCTTC,CASSLVGGGYGYTF
NA,TRBJ2-7,TRBV11-2,NA,TGTGCCAGCAGCTTAGAGGATACAGGGATCTACGAGCAGTACTTC,CASSLEDTGIYEQYF